This record looks at one T cell receptor beta chain sequence and its context. It has no known antigen specificity. No clone much larger than this one lies a single base away; base qualities are absent. Ficoll-Paque density gradient centrifugation was the method used to isolate PBMCs. The data originate from a study of T-cell memory formation after mild COVID-19 (dated by TCRdb to about 2021). With regard to the full study: TCR sequence clusters from the two donors were found to be largely donor specific. The cohort was made up of two young adult volunteers, one female and one male, who were previously healthy. In a couple of donors, T-cell clones that expanded and contracted after mild COVID-19 were followed by sequencing TCRalpha and TCRbeta repertoires longitudinally.

The sample was run on an Illumina NovaSeq 6000. TCRalpha and TCRbeta cDNA libraries were constructed by 5'RACE with constant-segment primers, with sample barcodes and unique molecular identifiers being introduced. Trizol reagent was used to extract RNA from every sample. Library amplification was performed in two PCR steps, and a second sample barcode and Illumina TruSeq adapters were introduced in the second step. Sequencing of the libraries was done on an Illumina NovaSeq, producing 2 x 150 bp paired-end reads. The authors' analysis ran thus. Demultiplexing of reads and collapsing into UMI-guided consensus sequences were performed with migec v1.2.7. Using mixcr v2.1.11, the UMI consensuses were aligned to TRA and TRB V and J templates and assembled into clonotypes. Expanded or contracted clonotypes were those called significant by both edgeR and NoisET, with noise models trained on biological replicates. For edgeR calls, a false discovery rate-adjusted p below 0.01 and a log2 fold-change threshold of 1 were applied. As an exploratory analysis of dynamics, PCA with hierarchical clustering was applied to max-normalized trajectories of the 1000 most abundant clonotypes. Separately sequenced CD4+ and CD8+ repertoires were used to assign the CD4 or CD8 phenotype of responding clones. The public sequencing data were trimmed at Q25 with fastp and processed into clonotypes with MiXCR by TCRdb, which kept only in-frame beta chains. Here each entry gathers all rows of one CDR3 protein and keeps the most common genes and DNA. What appears here as the V and J calls and clone size reflects TCRdb's work, not the paper's. Counted in this sample were roughly 510,000 distinct CDR3 sequences; 15% to 20% of them appeared once. The ten largest clones represent around 7.8% of the sample.

The paper's findings and limits, for the study overall: Clones contracting from day 15 to 85 had balanced CD4/CD8 phenotypes, while a second wave expanding from day 15 to 37 was biased towards CD4+. Contracting CD4+ clones appeared mostly in the CM and EM memory subsets, whereas CD8+ clones were enriched in EMRA. The second-wave clones that peaked on day 37 were not confirmed to be SARS-CoV-2 specific. Some responding clones were detected in pre-infection memory, suggesting pre-existing cross-reactive memory T cells joined the SARS-CoV-2 response. Only two mild cases were covered in the study, and larger cohorts including severe cases with pre-infection samples were considered necessary.

The germline V end is reduced by 2 bases and the J end by 2 bases; junction bases left unmatched: 9. Spanning cysteine to phenylalanine, the CDR3 consists of 17 amino acids. Only the CDR3 region is kept as DNA, spanning 51 bases read in frame from base 1. From the germline V gene, CDR1 is MNHNS and CDR2 is SASEGT. Input material: PBMCs or a T cell subset sorted from them (not recorded which). This chain joins TRBV6-1 to TRBJ2-7, and 10 junction bases match TRBD2. This TCR derives from an adult woman who had mild COVID-19 (a few samples of this study predate the infection). The sample titles of this study are shuffled in the database, so cell type and time point are left out; the donor was told from shared clones. The nucleotide sequence reads as follows: TGTGCCAGCAGTGAATCTCGTTTAGCGGGGGGAGCCTACGAGCAGTACTTC. Translation gives CASSESRLAGGAYEQYF.